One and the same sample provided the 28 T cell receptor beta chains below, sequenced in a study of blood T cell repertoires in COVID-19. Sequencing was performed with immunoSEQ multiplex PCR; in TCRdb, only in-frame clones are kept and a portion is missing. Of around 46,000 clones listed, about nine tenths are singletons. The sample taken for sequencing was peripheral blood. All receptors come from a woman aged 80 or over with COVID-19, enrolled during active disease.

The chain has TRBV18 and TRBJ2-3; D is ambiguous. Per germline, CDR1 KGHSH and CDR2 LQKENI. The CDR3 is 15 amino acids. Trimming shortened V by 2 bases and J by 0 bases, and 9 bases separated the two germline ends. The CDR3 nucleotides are TGTGCCAGCTCACCAAGCCCCGGTAGCACAGATACGCAGTATTTT. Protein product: CASSPSPGSTDTQYF. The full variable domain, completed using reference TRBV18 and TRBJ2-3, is NAGVMQNPRHLVRRRGQEARLRCSPMKGHSHVYWYRQLPEEGLKFMVYLQKENIIDESGMPKERFSAEFPKEGPSILRIQQVVRGDSAAYFCASSPSPGSTDTQYFGPGTRLTVL.

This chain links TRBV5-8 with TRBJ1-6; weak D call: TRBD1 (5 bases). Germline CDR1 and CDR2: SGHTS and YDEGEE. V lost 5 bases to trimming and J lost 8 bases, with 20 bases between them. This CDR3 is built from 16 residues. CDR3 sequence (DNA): TGTGCCAGCAGAGTCATGGGGGGACTCCCGGATTCACCCCTCCACTTT. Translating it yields CASRVMGGLPDSPLHF.

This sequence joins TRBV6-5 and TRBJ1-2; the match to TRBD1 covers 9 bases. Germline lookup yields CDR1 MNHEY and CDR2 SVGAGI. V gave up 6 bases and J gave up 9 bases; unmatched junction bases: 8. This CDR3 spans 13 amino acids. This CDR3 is CASSLTGGRSYTF. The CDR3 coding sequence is TGTGCCAGCAGCTTAACAGGGGGCAGGAGCTACACCTTC.

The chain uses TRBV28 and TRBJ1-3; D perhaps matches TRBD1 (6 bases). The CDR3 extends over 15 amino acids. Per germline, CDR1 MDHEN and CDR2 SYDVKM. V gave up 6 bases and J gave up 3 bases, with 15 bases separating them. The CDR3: CASSRAGANGNTIYF. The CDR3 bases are TGTGCCAGCAGCCGAGCGGGGGCAAATGGAAACACCATATATTTT.

The CDR3 is CASSLDRGYGYTF. The CDR3 DNA reads as TGCGCCAGCAGCTTGGACAGGGGGTATGGCTACACCTTC. J is TRBJ1-2 and V is TRBV5-1; 8 nucleotides agree with TRBD1. V gave up 0 bases and J gave up 5 bases; unmatched junction bases: 0. The CDR3 sequence is 13 residues long. Germline assignment: CDR1 SGHRS and CDR2 YFSETQ.

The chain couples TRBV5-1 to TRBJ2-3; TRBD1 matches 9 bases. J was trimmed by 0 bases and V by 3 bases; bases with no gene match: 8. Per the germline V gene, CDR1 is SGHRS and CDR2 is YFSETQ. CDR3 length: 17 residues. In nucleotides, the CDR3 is TGCGCCAGCAGCTACACCGGGACAGGGCTAAGCACAGATACGCAGTATTTT. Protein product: CASSYTGTGLSTDTQYF.

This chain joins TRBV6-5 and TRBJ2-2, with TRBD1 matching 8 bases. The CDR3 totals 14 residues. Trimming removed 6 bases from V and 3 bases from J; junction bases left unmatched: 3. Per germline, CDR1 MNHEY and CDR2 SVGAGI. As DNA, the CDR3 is TGTGCCAGCAGAGCGGACAGGGACACCGGGGAGCTGTTTTTT. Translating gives CASRADRDTGELFF.

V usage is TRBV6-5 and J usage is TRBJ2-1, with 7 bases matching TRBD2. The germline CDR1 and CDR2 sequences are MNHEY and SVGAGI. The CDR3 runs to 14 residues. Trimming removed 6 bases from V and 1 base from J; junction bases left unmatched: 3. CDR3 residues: CASRRGGSYNEQFF. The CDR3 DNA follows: TGTGCCAGCAGGCGGGGAGGGTCCTACAATGAGCAGTTCTTC.

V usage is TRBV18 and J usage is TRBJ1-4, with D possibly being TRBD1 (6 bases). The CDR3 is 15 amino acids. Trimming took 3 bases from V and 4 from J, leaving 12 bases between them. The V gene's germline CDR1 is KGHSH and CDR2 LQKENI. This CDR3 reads CASSPPGHLNEKLFF. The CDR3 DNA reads TGTGCCAGCTCACCCCCGGGACATCTTAATGAAAAACTGTTTTTT.

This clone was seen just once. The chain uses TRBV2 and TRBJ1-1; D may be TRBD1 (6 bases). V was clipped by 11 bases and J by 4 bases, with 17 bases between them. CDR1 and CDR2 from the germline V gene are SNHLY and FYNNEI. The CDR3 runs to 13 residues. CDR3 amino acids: CASQGGSGTEAFF. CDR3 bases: TGTGCCTCACAGGGCGGGTCCGGCACTGAAGCTTTCTTT.

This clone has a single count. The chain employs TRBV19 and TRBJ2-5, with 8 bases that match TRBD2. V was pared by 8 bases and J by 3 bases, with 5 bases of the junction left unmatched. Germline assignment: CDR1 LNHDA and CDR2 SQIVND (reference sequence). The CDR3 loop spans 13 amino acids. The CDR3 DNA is TGTGCCAGTGGACTAGCCGTAGAAGAGACCCAGTACTTC. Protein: CASGLAVEETQYF.

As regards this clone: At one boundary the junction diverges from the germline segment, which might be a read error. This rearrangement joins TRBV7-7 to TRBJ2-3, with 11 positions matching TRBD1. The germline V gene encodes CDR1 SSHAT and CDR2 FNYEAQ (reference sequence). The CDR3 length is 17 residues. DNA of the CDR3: TGTGCTAGCAGCTCTAGCGGGACAGGGGGTGTTACAGATACGCAGTATTTT. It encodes CASSSSGTGGVTDTQYF.

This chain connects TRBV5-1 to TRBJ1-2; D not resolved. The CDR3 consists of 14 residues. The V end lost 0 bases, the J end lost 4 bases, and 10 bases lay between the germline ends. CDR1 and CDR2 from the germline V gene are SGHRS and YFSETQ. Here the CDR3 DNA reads TGCGCCAGCAGCTTGGACACCAGTTTCTATGGCTACACCTTC. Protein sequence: CASSLDTSFYGYTF.

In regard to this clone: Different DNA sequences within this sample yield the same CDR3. The CDR3 DNA follows: TGTGCCAGCAGCTTAACCGGGGCGGGGGATAACTATGGCTACACCTTC. It specifies CASSLTGAGDNYGYTF. This chain links TRBV7-3 with TRBJ1-2, with D tentatively TRBD1 (5 bases). This CDR3 region has 16 residues. V lost 0 bases and J 1 base, leaving 12 bases between the germline ends. Germline-derived CDR1 and CDR2 are SGHTA and FQGTGA.

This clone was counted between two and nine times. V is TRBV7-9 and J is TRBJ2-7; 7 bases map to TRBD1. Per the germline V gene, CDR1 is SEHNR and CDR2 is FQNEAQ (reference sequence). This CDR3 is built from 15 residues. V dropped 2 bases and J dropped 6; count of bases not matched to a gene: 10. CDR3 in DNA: TGTGCCAGCAGCTTACCCACCGGGACAGAAAGCGAGCAGTACTTC. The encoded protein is CASSLPTGTESEQYF.

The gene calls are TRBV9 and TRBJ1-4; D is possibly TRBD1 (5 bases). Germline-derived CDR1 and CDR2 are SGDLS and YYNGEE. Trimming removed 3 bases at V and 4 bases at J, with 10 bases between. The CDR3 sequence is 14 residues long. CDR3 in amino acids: CASSASGGNEKLFF. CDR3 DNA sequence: TGTGCCAGCAGCGCCTCGGGGGGTAATGAAAAACTGTTTTTT.

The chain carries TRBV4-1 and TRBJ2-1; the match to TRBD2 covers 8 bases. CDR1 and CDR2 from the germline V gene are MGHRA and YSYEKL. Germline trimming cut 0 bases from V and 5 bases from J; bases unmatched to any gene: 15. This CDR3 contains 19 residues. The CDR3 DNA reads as TGCGCCAGCAGCCAAGATCGGCGGGGAACTAGCGGAGCCCACAATGAGCAGTTCTTC. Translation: CASSQDRRGTSGAHNEQFF.

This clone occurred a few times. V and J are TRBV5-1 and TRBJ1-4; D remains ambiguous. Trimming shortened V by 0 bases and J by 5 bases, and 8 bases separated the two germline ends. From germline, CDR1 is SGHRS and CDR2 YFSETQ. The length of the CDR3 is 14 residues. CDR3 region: CASSLARRNEKLFF. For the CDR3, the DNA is TGCGCCAGCAGCTTGGCCAGGCGCAATGAAAAACTGTTTTTT.

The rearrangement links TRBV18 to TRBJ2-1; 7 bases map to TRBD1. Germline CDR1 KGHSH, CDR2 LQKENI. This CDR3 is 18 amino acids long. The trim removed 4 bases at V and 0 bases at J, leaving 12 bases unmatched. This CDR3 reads CASSRTSGTASSYNEQFF. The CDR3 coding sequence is TGTGCCAGCTCACGAACCTCCGGGACAGCTAGCTCCTACAATGAGCAGTTCTTC.

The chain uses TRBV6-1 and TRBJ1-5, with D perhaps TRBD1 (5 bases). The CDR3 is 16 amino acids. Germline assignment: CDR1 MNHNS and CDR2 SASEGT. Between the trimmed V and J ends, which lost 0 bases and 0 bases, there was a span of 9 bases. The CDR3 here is CASSEANRLSNQPQHF. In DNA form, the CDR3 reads TGTGCCAGCAGTGAAGCCAACAGGCTTAGCAATCAGCCCCAGCATTTT.

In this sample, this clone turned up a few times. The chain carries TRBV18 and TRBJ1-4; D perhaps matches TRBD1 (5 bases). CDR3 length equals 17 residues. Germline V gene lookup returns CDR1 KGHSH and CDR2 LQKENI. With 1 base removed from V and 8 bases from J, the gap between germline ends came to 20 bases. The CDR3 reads CASSPRDLGVAREKLFF. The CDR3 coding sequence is TGTGCCAGCTCACCACGTGACCTAGGGGTTGCACGCGAAAAACTGTTTTTT.

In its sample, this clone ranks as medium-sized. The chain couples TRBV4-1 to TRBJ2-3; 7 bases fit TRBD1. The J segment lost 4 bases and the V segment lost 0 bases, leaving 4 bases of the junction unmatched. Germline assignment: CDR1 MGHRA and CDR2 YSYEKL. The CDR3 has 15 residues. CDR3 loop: CASSQDDRAADTQYF. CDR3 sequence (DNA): TGCGCCAGCAGCCAAGATGACAGGGCAGCAGATACGCAGTATTTT.

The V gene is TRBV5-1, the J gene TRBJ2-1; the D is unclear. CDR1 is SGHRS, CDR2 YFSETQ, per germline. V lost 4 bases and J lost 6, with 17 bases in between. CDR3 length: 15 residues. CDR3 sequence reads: CASSLSRQGSNEQFF. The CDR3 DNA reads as TGCGCCAGCAGCCTGTCCCGACAAGGATCCAATGAGCAGTTCTTC.

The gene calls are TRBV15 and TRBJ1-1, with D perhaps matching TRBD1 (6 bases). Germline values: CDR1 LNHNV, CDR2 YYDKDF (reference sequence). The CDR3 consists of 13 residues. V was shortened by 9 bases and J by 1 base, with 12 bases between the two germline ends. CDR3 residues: CATIQQGNTEAFF. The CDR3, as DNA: TGTGCCACTATCCAACAGGGGAACACTGAAGCTTTCTTT. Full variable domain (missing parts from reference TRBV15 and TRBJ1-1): DAMVIQNPRYQVTQFGKPVTLSCSQTLNHNVMYWYQQKSSQAPKLLFHYYDKDFNNEADTPDNFQSRRPNTSFCFLDIRSPGLGDTAMYLCATIQQGNTEAFFGQGTRLTVV.

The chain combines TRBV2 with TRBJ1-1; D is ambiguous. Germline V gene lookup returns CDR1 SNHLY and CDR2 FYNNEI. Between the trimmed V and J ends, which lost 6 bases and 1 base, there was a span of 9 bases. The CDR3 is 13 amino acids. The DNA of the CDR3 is TGTGCCAGCAGGGTTACATGGAACACTGAAGCTTTCTTT. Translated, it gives CASRVTWNTEAFF.

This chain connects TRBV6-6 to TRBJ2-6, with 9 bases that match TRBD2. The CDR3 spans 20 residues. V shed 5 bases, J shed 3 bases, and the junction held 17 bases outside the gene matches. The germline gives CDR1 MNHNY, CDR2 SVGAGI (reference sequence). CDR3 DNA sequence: TGTGCCAGCAGTCACCCCCGGTCTGGGCGGGGGGGCCTTGGGGCCAACGTCCTGACTTTC. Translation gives CASSHPRSGRGGLGANVLTF.

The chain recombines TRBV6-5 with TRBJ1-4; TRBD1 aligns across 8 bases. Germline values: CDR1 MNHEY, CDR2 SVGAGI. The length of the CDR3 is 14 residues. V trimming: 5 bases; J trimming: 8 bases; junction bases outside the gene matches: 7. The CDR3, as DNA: TGTGCCAGCAGTCCAGACAGGGGTAGAGAAAAACTGTTTTTT. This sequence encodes CASSPDRGREKLFF.

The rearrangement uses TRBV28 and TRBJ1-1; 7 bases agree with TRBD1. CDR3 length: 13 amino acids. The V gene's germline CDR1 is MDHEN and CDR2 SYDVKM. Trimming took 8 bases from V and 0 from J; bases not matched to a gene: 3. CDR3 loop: CASRDRMNTEAFF. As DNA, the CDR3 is TGTGCCAGCCGGGACAGAATGAACACTGAAGCTTTCTTT.